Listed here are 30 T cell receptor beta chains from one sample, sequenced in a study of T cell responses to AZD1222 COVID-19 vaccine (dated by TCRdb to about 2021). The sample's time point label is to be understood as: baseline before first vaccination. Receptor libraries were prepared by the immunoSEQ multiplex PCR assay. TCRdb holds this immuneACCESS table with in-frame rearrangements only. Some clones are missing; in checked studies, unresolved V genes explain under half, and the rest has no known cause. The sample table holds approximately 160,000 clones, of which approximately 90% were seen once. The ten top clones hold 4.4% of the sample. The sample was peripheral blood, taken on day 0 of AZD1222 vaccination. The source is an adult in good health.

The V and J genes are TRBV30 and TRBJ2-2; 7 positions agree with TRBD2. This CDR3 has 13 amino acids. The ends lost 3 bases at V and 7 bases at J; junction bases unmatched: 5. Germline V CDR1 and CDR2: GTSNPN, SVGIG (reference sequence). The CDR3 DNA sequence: TGTGCCTGGAGCGGGACTACCAGCGGGGAGCTGTTTTTT. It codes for CAWSGTTSGELFF.

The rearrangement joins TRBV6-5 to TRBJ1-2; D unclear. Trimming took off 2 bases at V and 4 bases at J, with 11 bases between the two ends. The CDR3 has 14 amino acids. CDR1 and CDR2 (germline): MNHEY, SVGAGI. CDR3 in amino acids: CASSYGSETYGYTF. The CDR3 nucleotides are TGTGCCAGCAGTTACGGGTCGGAGACCTATGGCTACACCTTC.

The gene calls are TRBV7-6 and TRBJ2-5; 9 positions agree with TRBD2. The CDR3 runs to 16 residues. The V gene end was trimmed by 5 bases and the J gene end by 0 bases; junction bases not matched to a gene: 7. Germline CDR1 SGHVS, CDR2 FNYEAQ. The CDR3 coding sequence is TGTGCCAGCAGCCGCGCTAGCGGGAAGTACCAAGAGACCCAGTACTTC. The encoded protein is CASSRASGKYQETQYF.

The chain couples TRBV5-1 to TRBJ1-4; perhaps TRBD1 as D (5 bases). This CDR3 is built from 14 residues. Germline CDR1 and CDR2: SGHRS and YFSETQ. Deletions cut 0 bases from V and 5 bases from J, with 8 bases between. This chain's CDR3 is CASSLDRRNEKLFF. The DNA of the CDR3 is TGCGCCAGCAGCTTGGACAGGAGAAATGAAAAACTGTTTTTT.

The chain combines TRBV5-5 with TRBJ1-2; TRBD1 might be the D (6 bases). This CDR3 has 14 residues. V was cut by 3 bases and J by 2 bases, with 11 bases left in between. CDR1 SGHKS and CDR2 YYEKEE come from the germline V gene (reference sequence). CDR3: CASSSVTGNYGYTF. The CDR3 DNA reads TGTGCCAGCAGCTCGGTCACAGGGAACTATGGCTACACCTTC.

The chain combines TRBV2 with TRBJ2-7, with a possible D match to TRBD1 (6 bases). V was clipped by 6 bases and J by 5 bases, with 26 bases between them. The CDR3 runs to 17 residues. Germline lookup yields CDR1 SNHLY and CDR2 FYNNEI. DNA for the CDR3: TGTGCCAGCAGGGCGCAAACCCCGGGACAAAGGACCAACGAGCAGTACTTC. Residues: CASRAQTPGQRTNEQYF.

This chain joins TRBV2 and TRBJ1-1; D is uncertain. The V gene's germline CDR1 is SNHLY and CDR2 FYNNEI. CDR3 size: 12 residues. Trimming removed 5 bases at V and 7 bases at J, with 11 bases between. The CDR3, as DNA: TGTGCCAGCAGTTTGACTCGCTATGAAGCTTTCTTT. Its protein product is CASSLTRYEAFF.

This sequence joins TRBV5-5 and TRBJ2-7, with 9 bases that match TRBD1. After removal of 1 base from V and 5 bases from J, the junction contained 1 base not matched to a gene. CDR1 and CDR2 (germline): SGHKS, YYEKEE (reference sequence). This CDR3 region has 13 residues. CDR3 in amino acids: CASSLTGGHEQYF. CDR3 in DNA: TGTGCCAGCAGCTTGACAGGGGGCCACGAGCAGTACTTC.

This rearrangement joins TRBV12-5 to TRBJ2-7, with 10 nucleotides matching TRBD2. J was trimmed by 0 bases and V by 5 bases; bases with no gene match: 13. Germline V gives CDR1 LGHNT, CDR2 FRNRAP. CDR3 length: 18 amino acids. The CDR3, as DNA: TGTGCTAGTGGTCGCCTCGGGACTAGCGATACTAGCTCCTACGAGCAGTACTTC. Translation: CASGRLGTSDTSSYEQYF.

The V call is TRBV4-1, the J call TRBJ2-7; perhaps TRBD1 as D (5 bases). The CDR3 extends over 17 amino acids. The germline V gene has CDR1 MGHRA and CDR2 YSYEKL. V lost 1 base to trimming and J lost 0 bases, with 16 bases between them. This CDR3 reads CASSQGAARTLSYEQYF. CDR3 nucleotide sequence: TGCGCCAGCAGCCAAGGGGCGGCTAGGACACTCTCCTACGAGCAGTACTTC.

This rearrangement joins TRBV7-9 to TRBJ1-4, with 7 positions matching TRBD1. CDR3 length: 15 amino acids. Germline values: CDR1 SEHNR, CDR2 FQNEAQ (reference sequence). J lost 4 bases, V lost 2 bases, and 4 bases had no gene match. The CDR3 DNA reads TGTGCCAGCAGCTTACCGGGACAGATTAATGAAAAACTGTTTTTT. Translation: CASSLPGQINEKLFF.

The CDR3 DNA follows: TGCGCCAGCAGCCCCGGACAGGGGACAGATACGCAGTATTTT. Its protein product is CASSPGQGTDTQYF. The rearrangement joins TRBV5-1 to TRBJ2-3; TRBD1 aligns across 9 bases. The CDR3 extends over 14 amino acids. J lost 3 bases, V lost 4 bases, and 3 bases had no gene match. Germline-derived CDR1 and CDR2 are SGHRS and YFSETQ.

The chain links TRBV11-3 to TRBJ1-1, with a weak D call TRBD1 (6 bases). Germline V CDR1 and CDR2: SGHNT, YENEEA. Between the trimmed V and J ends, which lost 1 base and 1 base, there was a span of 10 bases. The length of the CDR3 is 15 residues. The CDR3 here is CASSLGYRENTEAFF. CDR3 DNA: TGTGCCAGCAGCTTAGGCTACAGGGAGAACACTGAAGCTTTCTTT. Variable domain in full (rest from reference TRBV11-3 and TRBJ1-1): EAGVVQSPRYKIIEKKQPVAFWCNPISGHNTLYWYLQNLGQGPELLIRYENEEAVDDSQLPKDRFSAERLKGVDSTLKIQPAELGDSAVYLCASSLGYRENTEAFFGQGTRLTVV.

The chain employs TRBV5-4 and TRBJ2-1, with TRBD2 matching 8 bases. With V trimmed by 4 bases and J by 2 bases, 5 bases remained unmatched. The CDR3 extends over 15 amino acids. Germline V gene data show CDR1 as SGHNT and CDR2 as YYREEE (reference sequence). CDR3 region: CASSPTSGTYNEQFF. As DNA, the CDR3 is TGTGCCAGCAGCCCAACTAGCGGAACCTACAATGAGCAGTTCTTC.

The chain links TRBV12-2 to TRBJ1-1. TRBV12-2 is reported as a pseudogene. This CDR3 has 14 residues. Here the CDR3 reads CASPLGRKNTEAFF. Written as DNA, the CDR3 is TGTGCAAGTCCCCTAGGACGGAAGAACACTGAAGCTTTCTTT.

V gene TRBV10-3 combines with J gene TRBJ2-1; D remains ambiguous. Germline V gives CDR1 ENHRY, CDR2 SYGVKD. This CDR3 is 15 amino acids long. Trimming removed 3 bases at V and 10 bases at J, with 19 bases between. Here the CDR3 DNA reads TGTGCCATCAGTGAAGAGGCGGACGTCGACCTGGAGCAGTTCTTC. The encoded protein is CAISEEADVDLEQFF.

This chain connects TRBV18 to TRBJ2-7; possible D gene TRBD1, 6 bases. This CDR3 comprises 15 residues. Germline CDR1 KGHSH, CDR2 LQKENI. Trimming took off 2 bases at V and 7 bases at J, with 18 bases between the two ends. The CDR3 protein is CASSPSTGYSEEQYF. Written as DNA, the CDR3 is TGTGCCAGCTCACCAAGTACAGGGTATTCAGAGGAGCAGTACTTC.

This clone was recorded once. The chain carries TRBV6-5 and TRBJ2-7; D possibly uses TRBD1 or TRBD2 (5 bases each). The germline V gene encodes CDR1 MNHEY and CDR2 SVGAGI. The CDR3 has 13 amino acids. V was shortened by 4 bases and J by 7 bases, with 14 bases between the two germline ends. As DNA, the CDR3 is TGTGCCAGCAGTTCGGGACCGGCCTCGGAGCAGTACTTC. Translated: CASSSGPASEQYF.

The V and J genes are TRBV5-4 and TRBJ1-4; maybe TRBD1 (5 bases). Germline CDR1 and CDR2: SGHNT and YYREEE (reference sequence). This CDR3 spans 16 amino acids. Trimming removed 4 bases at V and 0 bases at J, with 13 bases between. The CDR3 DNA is TGTGCCAGCAGCCAAAGGGGAGATGCAACTAATGAAAAACTGTTTTTT. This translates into CASSQRGDATNEKLFF.

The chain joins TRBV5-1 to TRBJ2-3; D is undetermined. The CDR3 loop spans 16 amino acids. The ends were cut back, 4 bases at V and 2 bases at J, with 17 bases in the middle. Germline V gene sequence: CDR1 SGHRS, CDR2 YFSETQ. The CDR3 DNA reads TGCGCCAGCAGCCCCCCTACAGCACCGGACACAGATACGCAGTATTTT. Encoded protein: CASSPPTAPDTDTQYF.

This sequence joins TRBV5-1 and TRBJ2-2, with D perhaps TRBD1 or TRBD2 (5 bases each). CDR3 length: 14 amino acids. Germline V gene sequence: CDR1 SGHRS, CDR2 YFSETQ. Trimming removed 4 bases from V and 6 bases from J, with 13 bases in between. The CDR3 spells CASSESPGPGELFF. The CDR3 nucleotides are TGCGCCAGCAGCGAGAGCCCGGGGCCCGGGGAGCTGTTTTTT.

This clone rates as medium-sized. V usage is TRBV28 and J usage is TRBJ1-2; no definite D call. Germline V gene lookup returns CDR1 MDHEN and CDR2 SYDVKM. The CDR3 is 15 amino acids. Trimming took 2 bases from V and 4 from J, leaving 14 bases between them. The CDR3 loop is CASSLSITDSYGYTF. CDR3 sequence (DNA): TGTGCCAGCAGTTTAAGTATCACGGACTCCTATGGCTACACCTTC.

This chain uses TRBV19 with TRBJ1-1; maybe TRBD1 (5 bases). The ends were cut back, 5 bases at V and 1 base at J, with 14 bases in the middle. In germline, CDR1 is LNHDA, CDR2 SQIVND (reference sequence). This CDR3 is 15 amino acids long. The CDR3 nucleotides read TGTGCCAGTAGTCTGACGGGGGGAAGGAACACTGAAGCTTTCTTT. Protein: CASSLTGGRNTEAFF.

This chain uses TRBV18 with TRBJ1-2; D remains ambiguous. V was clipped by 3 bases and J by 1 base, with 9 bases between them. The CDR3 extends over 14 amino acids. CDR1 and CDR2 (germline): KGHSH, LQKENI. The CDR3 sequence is CASSPTADNYGYTF. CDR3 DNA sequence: TGTGCCAGCTCACCTACGGCAGATAACTATGGCTACACCTTC.

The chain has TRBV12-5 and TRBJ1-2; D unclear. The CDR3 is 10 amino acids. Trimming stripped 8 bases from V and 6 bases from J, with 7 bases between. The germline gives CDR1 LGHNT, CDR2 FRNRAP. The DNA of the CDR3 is TGTGCTAGTTCGCCGCATGGCTACACCTTC. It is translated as CASSPHGYTF. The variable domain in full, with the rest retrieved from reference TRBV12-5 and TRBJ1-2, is DARVTQTPRHKVTEMGQEVTMRCQPILGHNTVFWYRQTMMQGLELLAYFRNRAPLDDSGMPKDRFSAEMPDATLATLKIQPSEPRDSAVYFCASSPHGYTFGSGTRLTVV.

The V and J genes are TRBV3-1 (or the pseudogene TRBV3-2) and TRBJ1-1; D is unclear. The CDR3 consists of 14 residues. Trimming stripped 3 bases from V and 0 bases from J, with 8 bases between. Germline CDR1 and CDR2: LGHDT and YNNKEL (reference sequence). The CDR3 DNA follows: TGTGCCAGCAGCCAGGGTACCATGAACACTGAAGCTTTCTTT. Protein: CASSQGTMNTEAFF.

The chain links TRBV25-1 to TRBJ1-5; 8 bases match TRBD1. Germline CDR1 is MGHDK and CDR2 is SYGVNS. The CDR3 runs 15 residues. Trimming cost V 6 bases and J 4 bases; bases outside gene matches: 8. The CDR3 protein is CASRNQTGVNQPQHF. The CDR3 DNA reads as TGTGCCAGCAGGAACCAGACAGGGGTTAATCAGCCCCAGCATTTT.

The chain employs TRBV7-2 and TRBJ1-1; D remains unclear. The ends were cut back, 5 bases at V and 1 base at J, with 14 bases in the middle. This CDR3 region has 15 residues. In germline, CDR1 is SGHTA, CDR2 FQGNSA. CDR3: CASSHLVQGNTEAFF. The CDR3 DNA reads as TGTGCCAGCAGCCACCTGGTTCAAGGGAACACTGAAGCTTTCTTT.

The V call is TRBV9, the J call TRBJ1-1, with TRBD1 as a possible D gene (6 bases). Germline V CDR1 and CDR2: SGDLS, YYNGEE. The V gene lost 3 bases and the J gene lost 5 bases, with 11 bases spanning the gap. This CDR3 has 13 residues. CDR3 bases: TGTGCCAGCAGCGAGGGGGAGGGGACTGAAGCTTTCTTT. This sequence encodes CASSEGEGTEAFF.

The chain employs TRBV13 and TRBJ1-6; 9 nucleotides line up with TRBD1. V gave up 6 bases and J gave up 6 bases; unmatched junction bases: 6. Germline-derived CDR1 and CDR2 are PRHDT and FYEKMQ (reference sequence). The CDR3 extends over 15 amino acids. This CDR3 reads CASRPVGQGNSPLHF. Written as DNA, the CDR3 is TGTGCCAGCAGACCGGTGGGACAGGGTAATTCACCCCTCCACTTT.